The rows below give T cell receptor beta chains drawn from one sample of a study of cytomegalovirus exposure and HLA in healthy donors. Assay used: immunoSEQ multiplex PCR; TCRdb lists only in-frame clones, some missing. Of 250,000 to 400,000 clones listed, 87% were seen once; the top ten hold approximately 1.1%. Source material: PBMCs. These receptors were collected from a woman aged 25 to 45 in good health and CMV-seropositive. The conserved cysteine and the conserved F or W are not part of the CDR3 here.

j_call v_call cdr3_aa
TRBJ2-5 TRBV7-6 ASSWTSGSLVETQY
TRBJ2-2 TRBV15 ATSTGQGDTGELF
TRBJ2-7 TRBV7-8 ASSLGLAGDYEQY
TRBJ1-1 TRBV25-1 ASSDSTGLGTEAF
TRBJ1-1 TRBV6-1 ASSRGKGTEAF
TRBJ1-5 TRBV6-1 ASRVPLGDQPQH
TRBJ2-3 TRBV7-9 ASSLGLAGGRTDTQY
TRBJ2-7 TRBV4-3 ASSHAGDYEQY
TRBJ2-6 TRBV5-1 ASSLALRTRSSGANVLT
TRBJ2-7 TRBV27 ASSLSPGQTYEQY
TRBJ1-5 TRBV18 ASSQGVDQPQH
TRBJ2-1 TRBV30 AWSTRQQVFNEQF
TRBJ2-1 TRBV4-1 ASSQEGTTGGEQF
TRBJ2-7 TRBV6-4 ASRPDRFLAGGYEQY
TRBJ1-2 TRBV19 ASSTGTDNYGYT
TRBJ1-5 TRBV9 ASSPTHSNQPQH
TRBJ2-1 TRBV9 ASSPRVEPYNEQF
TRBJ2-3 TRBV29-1 SVMPQSTDTQY
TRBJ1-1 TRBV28 ASSRVERKNTEAF
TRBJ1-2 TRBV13 ASSLGLGQVNYGYT
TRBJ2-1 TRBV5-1 ASSSRTGGANNEQF
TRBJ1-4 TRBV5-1 ASSPSGGEKLF
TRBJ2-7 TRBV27 ASTSPWGPYEQY
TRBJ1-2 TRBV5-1 ASSLSQGSYGYT
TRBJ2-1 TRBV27 ASSLGTSGKNEQF
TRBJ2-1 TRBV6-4 ASSASGGVNEQF
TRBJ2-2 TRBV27 ASSSYTTTANTGELF
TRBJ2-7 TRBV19 ASSIPKGNSYEQY
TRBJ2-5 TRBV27 ASGGLIQETQY
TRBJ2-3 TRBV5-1 ASSLVGQGIDTQY
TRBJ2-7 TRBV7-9 ASSLAGRAGGEQY
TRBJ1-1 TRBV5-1 ASSRLGSTEAF
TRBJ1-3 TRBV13 ASSENRARSGNTIY
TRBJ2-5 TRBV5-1 ASSLDSTLGETQY
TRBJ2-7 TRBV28 ASRTRQGRDEQY
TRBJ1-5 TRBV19 ASSIRGDSNQPQH
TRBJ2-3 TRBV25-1 ASSVGRGIRDTQY
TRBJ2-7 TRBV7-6 ASGPGGGEQY
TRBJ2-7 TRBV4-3 ASSRRERSYEQY
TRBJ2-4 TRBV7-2 ASSLGPLGVQY
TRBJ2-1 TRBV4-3 ASSPVGAGISYNEQF
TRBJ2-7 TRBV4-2 ASSQDLVRSGITYEQY
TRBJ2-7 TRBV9 ASSVARAGYEQY
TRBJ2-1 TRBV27 ASSLWDRGSEQF
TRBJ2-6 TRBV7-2 ASRPGANVLT
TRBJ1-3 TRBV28 ASSSGGTGNTIY
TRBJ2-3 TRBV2 ASRGDRDTQY
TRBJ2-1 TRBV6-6 ASSFGRDEQF
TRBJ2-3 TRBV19 ASKGARTDTQY
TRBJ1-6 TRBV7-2 ASTEDRVRENSPLH
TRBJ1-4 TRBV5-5 ASRQTGGSEKLF
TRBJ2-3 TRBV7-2 ASSWEISTDTQY
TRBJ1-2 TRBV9 ASSVGDGDGYT
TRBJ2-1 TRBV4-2 ASSQAGFSLFNEQF
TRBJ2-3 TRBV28 ASRPLAGSTDTQY
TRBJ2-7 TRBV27 ASSYQANYEQY
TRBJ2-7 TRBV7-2 ASSSTGGEQY